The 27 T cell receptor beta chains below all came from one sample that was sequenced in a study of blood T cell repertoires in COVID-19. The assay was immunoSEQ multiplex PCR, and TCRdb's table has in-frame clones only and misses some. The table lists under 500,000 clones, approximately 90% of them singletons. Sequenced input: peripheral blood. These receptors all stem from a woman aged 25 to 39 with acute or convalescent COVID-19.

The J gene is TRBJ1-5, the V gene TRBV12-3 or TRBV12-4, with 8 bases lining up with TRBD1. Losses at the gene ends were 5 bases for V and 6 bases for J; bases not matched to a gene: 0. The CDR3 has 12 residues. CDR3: CASSGQGQPQHF. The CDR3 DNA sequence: TGTGCCAGCAGTGGACAGGGTCAGCCCCAGCATTTT.

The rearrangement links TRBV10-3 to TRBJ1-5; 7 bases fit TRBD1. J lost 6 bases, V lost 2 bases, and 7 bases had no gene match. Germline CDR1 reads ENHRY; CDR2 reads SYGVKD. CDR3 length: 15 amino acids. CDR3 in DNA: TGTGCCATCAGTGAGGGACAGGCGACCCTTCAGCCCCAGCATTTT. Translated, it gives CAISEGQATLQPQHF.

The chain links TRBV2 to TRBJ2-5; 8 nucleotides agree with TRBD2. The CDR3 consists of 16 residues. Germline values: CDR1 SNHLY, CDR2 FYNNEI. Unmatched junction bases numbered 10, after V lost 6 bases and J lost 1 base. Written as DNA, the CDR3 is TGTGCCAGCAGATTAACTAGCGGTATATTCCAAGAGACCCAGTACTTC. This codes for CASRLTSGIFQETQYF. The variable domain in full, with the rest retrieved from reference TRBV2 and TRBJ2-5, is EPEVTQTPSHQVTQMGQEVILRCVPISNHLYFYWYRQILGQKVEFLVSFYNNEISEKSEIFDDQFSVERPDGSNFTLKIRSTKLEDSAMYFCASRLTSGIFQETQYFGPGTRLLVL.

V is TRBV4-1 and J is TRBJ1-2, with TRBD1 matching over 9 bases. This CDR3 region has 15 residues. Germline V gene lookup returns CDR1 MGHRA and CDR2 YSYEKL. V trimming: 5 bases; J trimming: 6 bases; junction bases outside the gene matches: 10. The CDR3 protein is CASSARQGENDGYTF. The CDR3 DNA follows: TGCGCCAGCAGCGCCCGACAGGGGGAAAATGATGGCTACACCTTC.

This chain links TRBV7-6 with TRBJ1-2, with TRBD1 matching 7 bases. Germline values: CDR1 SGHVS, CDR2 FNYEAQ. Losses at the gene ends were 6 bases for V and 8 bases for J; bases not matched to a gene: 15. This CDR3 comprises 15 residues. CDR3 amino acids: CASSMGPQGSQGYTF. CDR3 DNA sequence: TGTGCCAGCAGTATGGGGCCACAGGGGTCGCAAGGCTACACCTTC.

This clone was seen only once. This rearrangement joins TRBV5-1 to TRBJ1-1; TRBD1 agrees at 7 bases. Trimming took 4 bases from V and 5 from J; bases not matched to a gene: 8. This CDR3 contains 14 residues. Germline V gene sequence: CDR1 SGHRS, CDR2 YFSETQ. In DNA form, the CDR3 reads TGCGCCAGCAGCATGAGGGACAGAAGGACTGAAGCTTTCTTT. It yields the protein CASSMRDRRTEAFF.

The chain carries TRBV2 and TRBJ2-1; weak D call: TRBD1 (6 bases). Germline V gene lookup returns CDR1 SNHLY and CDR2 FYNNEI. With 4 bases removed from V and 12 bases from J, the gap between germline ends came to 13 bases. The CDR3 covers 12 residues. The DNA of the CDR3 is TGTGCCAGCAGTGTCACAGGGCTAGGGCAGTTCTTC. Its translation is CASSVTGLGQFF.

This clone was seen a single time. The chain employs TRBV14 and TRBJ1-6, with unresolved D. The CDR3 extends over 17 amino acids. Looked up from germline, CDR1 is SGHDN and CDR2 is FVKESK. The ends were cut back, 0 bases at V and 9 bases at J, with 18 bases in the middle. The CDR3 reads CASSQDFGLGGFSPLHF. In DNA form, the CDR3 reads TGTGCCAGCAGCCAAGATTTTGGTCTAGGAGGATTTTCACCCCTCCACTTT.

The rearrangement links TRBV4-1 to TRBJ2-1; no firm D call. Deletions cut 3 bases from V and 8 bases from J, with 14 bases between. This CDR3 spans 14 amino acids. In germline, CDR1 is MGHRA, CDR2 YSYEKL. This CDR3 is CASSHEIRVDEQFF. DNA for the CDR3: TGCGCCAGCAGCCATGAAATTAGAGTGGATGAGCAGTTCTTC.

CDR3 loop: CASSNQGMAVGGDTQYF. CDR3 DNA: TGTGCCAGCAGCAATCAGGGCATGGCTGTAGGTGGAGATACGCAGTATTTT. V and J are TRBV5-6 and TRBJ2-3, with D perhaps TRBD1 (5 bases). V lost 4 bases and J lost 5, with 23 bases in between. Germline V gene lookup returns CDR1 SGHDT and CDR2 YYEEEE. The CDR3 runs 17 residues.

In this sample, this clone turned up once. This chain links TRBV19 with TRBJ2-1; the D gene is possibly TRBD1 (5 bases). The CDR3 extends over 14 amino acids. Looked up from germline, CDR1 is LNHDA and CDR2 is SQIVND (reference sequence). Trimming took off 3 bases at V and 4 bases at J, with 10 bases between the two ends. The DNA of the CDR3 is TGTGCCAGTAGTATGGGAACAGGTTACAATGAGCAGTTCTTC. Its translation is CASSMGTGYNEQFF.

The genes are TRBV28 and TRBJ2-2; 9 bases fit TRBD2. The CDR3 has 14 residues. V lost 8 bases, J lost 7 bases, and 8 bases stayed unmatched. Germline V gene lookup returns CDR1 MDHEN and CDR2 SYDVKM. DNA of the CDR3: TGTGCCAGCTCTCGGACTAGCGAAATCGGGGAGCTGTTTTTT. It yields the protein CASSRTSEIGELFF.

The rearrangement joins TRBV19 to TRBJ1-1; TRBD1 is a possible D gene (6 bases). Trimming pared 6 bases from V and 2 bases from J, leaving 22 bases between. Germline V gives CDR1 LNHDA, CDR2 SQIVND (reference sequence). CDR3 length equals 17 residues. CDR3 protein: CASSHPGEQEINTEAFF. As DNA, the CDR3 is TGTGCCAGTAGCCACCCAGGGGAACAGGAGATTAACACTGAAGCTTTCTTT.

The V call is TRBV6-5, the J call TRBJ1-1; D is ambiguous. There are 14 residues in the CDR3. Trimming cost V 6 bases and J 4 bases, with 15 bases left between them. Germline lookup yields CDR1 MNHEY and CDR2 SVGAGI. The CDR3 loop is CASRPGAVGTEAFF. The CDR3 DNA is TGTGCCAGCAGGCCGGGAGCGGTGGGCACTGAAGCTTTCTTT.

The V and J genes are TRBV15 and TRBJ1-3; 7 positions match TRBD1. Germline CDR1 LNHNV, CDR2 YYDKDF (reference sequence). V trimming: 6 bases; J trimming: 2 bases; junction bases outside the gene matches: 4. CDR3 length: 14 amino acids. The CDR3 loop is CATSLTGTGNTIYF. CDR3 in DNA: TGTGCCACCAGTTTGACAGGGACTGGAAACACCATATATTTT.

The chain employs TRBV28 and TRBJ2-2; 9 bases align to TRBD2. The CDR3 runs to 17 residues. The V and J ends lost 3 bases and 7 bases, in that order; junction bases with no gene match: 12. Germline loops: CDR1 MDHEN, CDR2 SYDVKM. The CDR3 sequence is CASSFRRIRRGGGELFF. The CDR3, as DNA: TGTGCCAGCAGTTTCCGCCGAATTAGGCGGGGGGGCGGGGAGCTGTTTTTT.

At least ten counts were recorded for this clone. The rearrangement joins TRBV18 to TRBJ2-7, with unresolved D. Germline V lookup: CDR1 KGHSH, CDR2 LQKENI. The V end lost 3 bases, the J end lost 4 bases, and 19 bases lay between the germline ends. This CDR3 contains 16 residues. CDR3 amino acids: CASSPLPQLGTYEQYF. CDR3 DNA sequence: TGTGCCAGCTCACCCCTCCCGCAGCTAGGAACGTACGAGCAGTACTTC. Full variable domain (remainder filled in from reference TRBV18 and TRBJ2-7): NAGVMQNPRHLVRRRGQEARLRCSPMKGHSHVYWYRQLPEEGLKFMVYLQKENIIDESGMPKERFSAEFPKEGPSILRIQQVVRGDSAAYFCASSPLPQLGTYEQYFGPGTRLTVT.

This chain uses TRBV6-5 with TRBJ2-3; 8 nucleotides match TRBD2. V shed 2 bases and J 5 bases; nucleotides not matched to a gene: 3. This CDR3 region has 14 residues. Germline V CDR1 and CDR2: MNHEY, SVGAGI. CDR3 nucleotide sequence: TGTGCCAGCAGTTACGGGACTAGGTTAGATACGCAGTATTTT. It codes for CASSYGTRLDTQYF.

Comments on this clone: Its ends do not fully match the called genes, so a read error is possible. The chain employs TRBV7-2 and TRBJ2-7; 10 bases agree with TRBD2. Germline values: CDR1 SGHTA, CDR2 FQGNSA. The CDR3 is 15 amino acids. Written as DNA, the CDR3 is TGTGCCAGCAGCTTAGTACCGGGACTAGCGATGGAAGGCGACTTC. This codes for CASSLVPGLAMEGDF.

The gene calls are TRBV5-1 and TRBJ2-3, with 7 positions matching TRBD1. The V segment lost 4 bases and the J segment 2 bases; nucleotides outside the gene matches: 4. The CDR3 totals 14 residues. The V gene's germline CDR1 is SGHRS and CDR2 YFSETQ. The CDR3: CASSPGTATDTQYF. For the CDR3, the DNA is TGCGCCAGCAGCCCGGGGACAGCCACAGATACGCAGTATTTT.

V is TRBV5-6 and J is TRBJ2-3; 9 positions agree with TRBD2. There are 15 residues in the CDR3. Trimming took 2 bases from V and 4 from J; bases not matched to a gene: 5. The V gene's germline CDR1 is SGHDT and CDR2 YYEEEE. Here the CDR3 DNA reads TGTGCCAGCAGCTTCAGAGCGGGGGGCCCAGATACGCAGTATTTT. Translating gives CASSFRAGGPDTQYF.

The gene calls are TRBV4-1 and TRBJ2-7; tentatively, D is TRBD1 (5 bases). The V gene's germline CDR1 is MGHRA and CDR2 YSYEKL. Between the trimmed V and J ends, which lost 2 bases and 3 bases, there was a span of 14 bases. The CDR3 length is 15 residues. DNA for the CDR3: TGCGCCAGCAGCCAACTTCCGAAGGACAACTACGAGCAGTACTTC. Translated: CASSQLPKDNYEQYF.

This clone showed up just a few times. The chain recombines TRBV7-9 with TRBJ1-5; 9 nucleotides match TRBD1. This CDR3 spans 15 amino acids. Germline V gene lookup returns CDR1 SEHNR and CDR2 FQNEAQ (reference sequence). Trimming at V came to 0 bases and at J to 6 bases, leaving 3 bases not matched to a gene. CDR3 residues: CASSLAGQGAQPQHF. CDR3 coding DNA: TGTGCCAGCAGCTTAGCGGGACAGGGTGCTCAGCCCCAGCATTTT.

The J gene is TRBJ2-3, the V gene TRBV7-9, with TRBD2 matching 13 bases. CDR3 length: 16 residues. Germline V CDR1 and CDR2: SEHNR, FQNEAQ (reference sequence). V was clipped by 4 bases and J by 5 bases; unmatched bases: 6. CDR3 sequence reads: CASSSLWTSGRDTQYF. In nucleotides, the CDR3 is TGTGCCAGCAGCTCGTTATGGACTAGCGGGAGAGATACGCAGTATTTT.

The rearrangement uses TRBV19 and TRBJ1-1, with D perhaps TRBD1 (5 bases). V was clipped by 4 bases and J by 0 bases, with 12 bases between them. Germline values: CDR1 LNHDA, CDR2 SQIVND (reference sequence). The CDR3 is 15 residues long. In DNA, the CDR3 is TGTGCCAGTAGTACGAATGGACACATGAACACTGAAGCTTTCTTT. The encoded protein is CASSTNGHMNTEAFF.

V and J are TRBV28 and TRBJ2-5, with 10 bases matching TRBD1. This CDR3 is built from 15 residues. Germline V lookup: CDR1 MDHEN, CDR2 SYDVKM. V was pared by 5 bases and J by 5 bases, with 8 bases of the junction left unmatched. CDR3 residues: CASSRLTGGLETQYF. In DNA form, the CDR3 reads TGTGCCAGCAGTCGACTGACAGGGGGCCTGGAGACCCAGTACTTC.

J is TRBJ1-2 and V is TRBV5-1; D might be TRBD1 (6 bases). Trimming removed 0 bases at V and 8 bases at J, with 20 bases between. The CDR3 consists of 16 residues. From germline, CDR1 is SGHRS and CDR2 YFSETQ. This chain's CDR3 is CASSLDREGVDRGYTF. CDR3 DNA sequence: TGCGCCAGCAGCTTGGACAGGGAAGGGGTAGATAGAGGCTACACCTTC. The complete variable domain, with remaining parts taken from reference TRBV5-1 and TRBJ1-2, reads KAGVTQTPRYLIKTRGQQVTLSCSPISGHRSVSWYQQTPGQGLQFLFEYFSETQRNKGNFPGRFSGRQFSNSRSEMNVSTLELGDSALYLCASSLDREGVDRGYTFGSGTRLTVV.